This is a list of T cell receptor beta chains from one sample in a study of CD8 T cell repertoires and HIV-1 epitope variants. Their antigens are not known. Some clones are missing from TCRdb's copy, which holds only in-frame ones; the method was immunoSEQ multiplex PCR. This table holds thousands of clones, more than 65% found once. Sequencing was performed on cultured CD8+ T cells derived from PBMCs. Receptors were obtained from a male donor with HIV. Both conserved end residues are part of each CDR3. D genes are given only for firm matches.

.	TRBV5-4	17	TRBJ2-1	CASSPQGGLPADNEQFF
.	TRBV19	16	TRBJ2-2	CASSIDLRGNTGELFF
.	TRBV6-1	13	TRBJ1-1	CASGQWMNTEAFF
.	TRBV5-5	14	TRBJ2-3	CASSLWGPTDTQYF
TRBD1	TRBV28	15	TRBJ1-4	CASSFPGQGNEKLFF
TRBD2	TRBV5-1	15	TRBJ2-3	CASSAGTTGADTQYF
.	TRBV10-3	13	TRBJ2-3	CAITTSSTDTQYF
.	TRBV10-2	13	TRBJ2-5	CASSEVEEETQYF
.	TRBV6-6	15	TRBJ2-5	CASSYTPTLQETQYF
TRBD2	TRBV7-6	15	TRBJ2-7	CASSPGSGGFYEQYF
TRBD1	TRBV6-5	14	TRBJ1-2	CASGRTGEGYGYTF
.	TRBV27	16	TRBJ2-6	CASSLWGAAGANVLTF
.	TRBV6-5	12	TRBJ2-7	CASGGTTYEQYF
.	TRBV12-5	15	TRBJ1-5	CASGCLGVSAGPQHF
TRBD1	TRBV5-5	19	TRBJ2-3	CASSLLPGQGAESTDTQYF
TRBD1	TRBV4-3	14	TRBJ1-2	CASSQDRTGYGYTF
TRBD1	TRBV7-8	15	TRBJ2-7	CASSSPGQGTYEQYF
.	TRBV10-3	19	TRBJ1-3	CAISERNPPTGQTGNTIYF
.	TRBV2	14	TRBJ2-5	CASSEYSEEETQYF
.	TRBV28	14	TRBJ2-7	CASSSATGLYEQYF
.	TRBV5-1	15	TRBJ2-2	CASSLKGANTGELFF
TRBD2	TRBV19	15	TRBJ2-3	CASGGSGGTTDTQYF
TRBD1	TRBV5-1	17	TRBJ2-2	CASSRPGTGANTGELFF
TRBD1	TRBV19	14	TRBJ2-1	CASTGQGTYNEQFF
.	TRBV29-1	13	TRBJ2-1	CSVLPPSYNEQFF
.	TRBV7-8	15	TRBJ2-1	CASSLESGTYNEQFF
.	TRBV9	13	TRBJ2-7	CASSPRQSYEQYF
TRBD1	TRBV19	14	TRBJ1-1	CASRTGVRNTEAFF
TRBD1	TRBV27	17	TRBJ1-1	CASSSPGTGVISTEAFF
.	TRBV27	12	TRBJ2-7	CASSPSGLEQYF
TRBD2	TRBV27	14	TRBJ2-7	CASSLIAGGPEQYF
.	TRBV9	17	TRBJ1-6	CASSSDRGTSSNSPLHF
TRBD1	TRBV28	17	TRBJ2-3	CASSSLELTGAQDTQYF
TRBD1	TRBV2	15	TRBJ2-7	CASSESGQGTGEQYF
TRBD2	TRBV27	15	TRBJ2-1	CASPPREVKFSEQFF
TRBD1	TRBV5-1	14	TRBJ2-1	CASSSGTANNEQFF
.	TRBV11-3	12	TRBJ2-7	CASSQDSYEQYF
TRBD1	TRBV6-5	14	TRBJ1-5	CATSGGVRNQPQHF
.	TRBV19	15	TRBJ1-2	CASSEGMVGGYGYTF
.	TRBV5-6	14	.	CASSIQGGPYEQYF
.	TRBV2	10	TRBJ2-7	CASSVYEQYF
.	TRBV6-5	12	TRBJ2-7	CASGGTSYEQYF
.	TRBV21-1	17	TRBJ1-2	CASSKDGCGQGSYGYTF
.	TRBV6-1	13	TRBJ2-7	CASISVYSYEQYF
TRBD1	TRBV19	14	TRBJ1-5	CASSSTGGGQPQHF
.	TRBV14	13	TRBJ1-2	CASSHGTSYGYTF
TRBD1	TRBV27	15	TRBJ2-7	CASSLSGTGVYEQYF
.	TRBV11-2	14	TRBJ2-7	CASSGWSNPYEQYF
TRBD1	TRBV5-1	17	TRBJ2-7	CASSKQPGTGTPYEQYF